A selection of T cell receptor beta chains follows, all from one sample in a study of OX40 agonist ivuxolimab in advanced cancers. Generated by immunoSEQ multiplex PCR, the TCRdb table keeps only in-frame clones and is missing some. The repertoire has roughly 110,000 clones, under 95% of them found once; the top ten carry around 1.2%. The sample was CD4+ or CD8+ T cells sorted from blood, taken in a trial of the OX40 agonist ivuxolimab. The source of these receptors is an adult with an advanced solid tumor such as melanoma, head and neck, liver or kidney cancer. CDR3s include the opening cysteine and the closing phenylalanine or tryptophan. Fields, in order: CDR3 protein, CDR3 DNA, clone size, D gene, V gene, J gene. The D gene is left open where the match is weak. Clone size is shown for a subset of rows, as once, few, many or a class of expanded clone.

CAMQMGQGSFTDTQYF	TGTGCCATGCAGATGGGACAGGGATCCTTCACAGATACGCAGTATTTT	-	TRBD1	TRBV10-3	TRBJ2-3
CASTIAGDTDTQYF	TGTGCCAGCACGATAGCGGGGGACACAGATACGCAGTATTTT	-	TRBD2	TRBV5-5	TRBJ2-3
CASSFGGTADTEAFF	TGCGCCAGCAGCTTTGGGGGGACGGCCGACACTGAAGCTTTCTTT	-	-	TRBV5-1	TRBJ1-1
CATSRPSGEETQYF	TGTGCCACCAGCAGACCCTCAGGGGAAGAGACCCAGTACTTC	-	-	TRBV15	TRBJ2-5
CASRTIPYNEQFF	TGTGCCAGCCGAACCATCCCCTACAATGAGCAGTTCTTC	-	-	TRBV5-4	TRBJ2-1
CASSVGLPTGELFF	TGTGCCAGCAGCGTTGGACTACCCACCGGGGAGCTGTTTTTT	-	-	TRBV9	TRBJ2-2
CASSMSGVPTWEQYF	TGTGCCAGTAGTATGTCGGGAGTACCTACCTGGGAGCAGTACTTC	-	-	TRBV19	TRBJ2-7
CASSPDSGSNGNQPQHF	TGTGCCAGCAGTCCCGATTCAGGGTCAAATGGCAATCAGCCCCAGCATTTT	once	-	TRBV27	TRBJ1-5
CAWSIDGEKLFF	TGTGCCTGGAGTATTGACGGTGAAAAACTGTTTTTT	-	-	TRBV30	TRBJ1-4
CASSLFKKGGPSGANVLTF	TGTGCCAGCAGCTTATTCAAAAAGGGTGGCCCTTCTGGGGCCAACGTCCTGACTTTC	-	-	TRBV7-3	TRBJ2-6
CSVGTGEREQYF	TGCAGCGTTGGGACAGGGGAGAGGGAGCAGTACTTC	-	TRBD1	TRBV29-1	TRBJ2-7
CAWSVSDTSYEQYF	TGTGCCTGGAGTGTCAGTGACACCTCCTACGAGCAGTACTTC	-	-	TRBV30	TRBJ2-7
CASSVAAGYSYEQYF	TGTGCCAGCAGCGTAGCAGCGGGTTACTCCTACGAGCAGTACTTC	-	-	TRBV9	TRBJ2-7
CASSPSAGTYNEQFF	TGCGCCAGCAGCCCTTCGGCGGGAACCTACAATGAGCAGTTCTTC	-	-	TRBV4-1	TRBJ2-1
CATSKTGDAEAFF	TGTGCCACCAGCAAAACAGGGGACGCTGAAGCTTTCTTT	-	TRBD1	TRBV15	TRBJ1-1
CASSSRDISGNTIYF	TGTGCCAGCAGCTCCAGGGACATTTCTGGAAACACCATATATTTT	once	-	TRBV11-2	TRBJ1-3
CASSTLTPDTQYF	TGTGCCAGCAGTACTCTGACTCCAGATACGCAGTATTTT	-	-	TRBV28	TRBJ2-3
CASSELTFYGYTF	TGTGCCAGCAGTGAATTAACTTTCTATGGCTACACCTTC	-	-	TRBV25-1	TRBJ1-2
CASSESRGRNTEAFF	TGTGCCAGCAGTGAATCCAGGGGACGAAACACTGAAGCTTTCTTT	-	-	TRBV6-1	TRBJ1-1
CASSAPFAGDVSDTQYF	TGTGCCAGCAGTGCGCCTTTTGCGGGAGATGTATCAGATACGCAGTATTTT	-	TRBD2	TRBV25-1	TRBJ2-3
CASSVQDRFNEKLFF	TGTGCCAGCAGCGTTCAGGACAGATTTAATGAAAAACTGTTTTTT	-	-	TRBV9	TRBJ1-4
CASSWNTEAFF	TGTGCCAGCAGTTGGAACACTGAAGCTTTCTTT	-	-	TRBV28	TRBJ1-1
CASHSGGSTDTQYF	TGCGCCAGCCATTCGGGCGGGAGCACAGATACGCAGTATTTT	-	-	TRBV5-1	TRBJ2-3
CASSLVSVNTEAFF	TGTGCCAGCAGCTTAGTAAGTGTGAACACTGAAGCTTTCTTT	-	-	TRBV7-8	TRBJ1-1
CASSYGLGTLPYF	TGTGCCAGCAGTTACGGGTTGGGGACCCTCCCGTATTTT	-	-	TRBV6-5	TRBJ2-3
CASSSGPSTDTQYF	TGTGCCAGCAGTTCTGGGCCAAGCACAGATACGCAGTATTTT	-	-	TRBV5-5	TRBJ2-3
CASSLENEQYF	TGTGCCAGCAGCCTCGAGAACGAGCAGTACTTC	-	-	TRBV28	TRBJ2-7
CASSLGAAGSTEAFF	TGTGCCAGCAGCTTAGGTGCCGCGGGTAGCACTGAAGCTTTCTTT	-	-	TRBV7-2	TRBJ1-1
CASSGNNNEKLFF	TGTGCCAGCAGTGGCAACAATAATGAAAAACTGTTTTTT	-	-	TRBV28	TRBJ1-4
CASSHRTEYYNEQFF	TGCGCCAGCAGCCACCGGACAGAGTACTACAATGAGCAGTTCTTC	-	-	TRBV4-3	TRBJ2-1
CASSGTSGIREQYF	TGTGCCAGCAGCGGGACTAGCGGGATTCGCGAGCAGTACTTC	-	TRBD2	TRBV7-9	TRBJ2-7
CASSVGTMSHTDTQYF	TGTGCCAGCAGCGTAGGTACGATGAGCCACACAGATACGCAGTATTTT	-	-	TRBV9	TRBJ2-3
CASSRDRALDEQFF	TGTGCCAGCAGCCGGGACAGGGCTCTAGATGAGCAGTTCTTC	-	TRBD1	TRBV7-2	TRBJ2-1
CASSRPPAEEQYF	TGTGCCAGCAGCCGACCCCCGGCGGAGGAGCAGTACTTC	-	-	TRBV7-2	TRBJ2-7
CASSRTGNTEAFF	TGTGCCAGCAGTAGGACAGGGAACACTGAAGCTTTCTTT	few	TRBD1	TRBV28	TRBJ1-1
CASSPDIQDTQYF	TGTGCCAGTAGCCCGGACATCCAAGATACCCAGTACTTC	-	-	TRBV19	TRBJ2-5
CASSPQQGAGANVLTF	TGTGCCAGCAGCCCACAACAGGGGGCTGGGGCCAACGTCCTGACTTTC	once	TRBD1	TRBV7-6	TRBJ2-6
CASSQQGARFNEQFF	TGTGCCAGCAGCCAACAGGGGGCCCGCTTCAATGAGCAGTTCTTC	-	TRBD1	TRBV14	TRBJ2-1
CASSQRPGGGATNEKLFF	TGTGCCAGCAGCCAGAGGCCAGGGGGAGGGGCAACTAATGAAAAACTGTTTTTT	-	TRBD1	TRBV5-4	TRBJ1-4
CASSSSGRETQYF	TGTGCCAGCAGCTCTAGCGGGAGGGAGACCCAGTACTTC	-	TRBD2	TRBV7-6	TRBJ2-5
CASSMVNQPQHF	TGTGCCAGTAGTATGGTCAATCAGCCCCAGCATTTT	-	-	TRBV19	TRBJ1-5
CASSLGEAKNIQYF	TGCGCCAGCAGCTTGGGGGAAGCCAAAAACATTCAGTACTTC	-	-	TRBV5-1	TRBJ2-4
CASSISFFGGNEQYF	TGTGCCAGTAGTATCAGTTTCTTCGGGGGTAACGAGCAGTACTTC	-	-	TRBV19	TRBJ2-7
CASTQGGSGNTIYF	TGTGCCAGCACCCAGGGGGGATCTGGAAACACCATATATTTT	-	TRBD1	TRBV28	TRBJ1-3
CASSLDGRAAEAFF	TGTGCCAGCAGCTTAGATGGCCGGGCGGCTGAAGCTTTCTTT	-	-	TRBV11-3	TRBJ1-1
CASAMGTSGNIQYF	TGTGCCAGCGCTATGGGGACTAGCGGAAACATTCAGTACTTC	few	TRBD2	TRBV11-3	TRBJ2-4
CASSRLAGDTGELFF	TGTGCCAGCAGCCGTCTAGCGGGAGACACCGGGGAGCTGTTTTTT	-	TRBD2	TRBV28	TRBJ2-2
CASSSADRGQETQYF	TGTGCCAGTAGTTCGGCAGACAGGGGCCAAGAGACCCAGTACTTC	-	TRBD1	TRBV19	TRBJ2-5